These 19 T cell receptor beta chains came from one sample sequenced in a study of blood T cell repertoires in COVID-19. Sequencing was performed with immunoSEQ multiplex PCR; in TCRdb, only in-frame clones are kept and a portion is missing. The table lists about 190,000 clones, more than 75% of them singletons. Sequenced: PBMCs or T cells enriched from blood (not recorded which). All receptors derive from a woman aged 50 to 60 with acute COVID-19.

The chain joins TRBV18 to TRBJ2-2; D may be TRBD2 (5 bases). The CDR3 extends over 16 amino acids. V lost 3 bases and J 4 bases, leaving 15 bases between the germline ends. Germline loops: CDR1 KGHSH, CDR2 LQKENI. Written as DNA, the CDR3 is TGTGCCAGCTCACCCGACGGGGTACGAAGCACCGGGGAGCTGTTTTTT. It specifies CASSPDGVRSTGELFF.

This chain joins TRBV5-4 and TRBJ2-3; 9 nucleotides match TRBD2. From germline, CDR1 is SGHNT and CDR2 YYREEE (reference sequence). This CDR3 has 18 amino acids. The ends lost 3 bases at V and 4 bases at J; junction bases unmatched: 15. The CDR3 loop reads CASSSPSGVLGLADTQYF. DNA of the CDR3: TGTGCCAGCAGCTCCCCTAGCGGGGTGCTAGGGCTGGCAGATACGCAGTATTTT.

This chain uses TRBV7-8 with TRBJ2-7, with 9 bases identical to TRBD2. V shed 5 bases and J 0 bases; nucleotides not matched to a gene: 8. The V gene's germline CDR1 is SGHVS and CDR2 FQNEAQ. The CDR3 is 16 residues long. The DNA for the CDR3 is TGTGCCAGCAGCCCCCCCCCAGCGGGGGGCTCCTACGAGCAGTACGTC. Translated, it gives CASSPPPAGGSYEQYV.

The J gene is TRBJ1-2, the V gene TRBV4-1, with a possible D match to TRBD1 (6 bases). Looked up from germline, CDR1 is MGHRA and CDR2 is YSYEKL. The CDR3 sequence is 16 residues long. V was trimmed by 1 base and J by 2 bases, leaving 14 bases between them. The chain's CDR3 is CASSQGSGVLNYGYTF. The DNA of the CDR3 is TGCGCCAGCAGCCAAGGGTCAGGGGTATTAAACTATGGCTACACCTTC.

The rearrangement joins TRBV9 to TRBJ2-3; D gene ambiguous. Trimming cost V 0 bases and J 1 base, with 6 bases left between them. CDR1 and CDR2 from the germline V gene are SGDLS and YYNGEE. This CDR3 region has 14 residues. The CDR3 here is CASSVAPGTDTQYF. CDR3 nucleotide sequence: TGTGCCAGCAGCGTAGCACCGGGCACAGATACGCAGTATTTT.

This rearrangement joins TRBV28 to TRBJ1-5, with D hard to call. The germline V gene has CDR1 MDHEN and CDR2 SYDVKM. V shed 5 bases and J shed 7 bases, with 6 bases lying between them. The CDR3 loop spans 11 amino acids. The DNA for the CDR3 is TGTGCCAGCAGTGAGAGGCAGCCCCAGCATTTT. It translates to CASSERQPQHF.

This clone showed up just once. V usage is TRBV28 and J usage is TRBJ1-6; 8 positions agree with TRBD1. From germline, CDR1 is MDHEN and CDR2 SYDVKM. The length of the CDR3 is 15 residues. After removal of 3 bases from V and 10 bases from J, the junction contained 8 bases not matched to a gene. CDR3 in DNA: TGTGCCAGCAGTTTCGAGGACAGGGTCGGGTCACCCCTCCACTTT. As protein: CASSFEDRVGSPLHF.

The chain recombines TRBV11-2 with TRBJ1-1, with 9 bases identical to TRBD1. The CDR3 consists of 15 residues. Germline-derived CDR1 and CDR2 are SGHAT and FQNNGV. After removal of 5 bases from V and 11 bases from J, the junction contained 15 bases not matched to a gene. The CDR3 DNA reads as TGTGCCAGCAGCAAAGACAGGGGGTCTACCCCGGGGGCTTTCTTT. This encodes CASSKDRGSTPGAFF. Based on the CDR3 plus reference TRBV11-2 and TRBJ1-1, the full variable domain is EAGVAQSPRYKIIEKRQSVAFWCNPISGHATLYWYQQILGQGPKLLIQFQNNGVVDDSQLPKDRFSAERLKGVDSTLKIQPAKLEDSAVYLCASSKDRGSTPGAFFGQGTRLTVV.

CDR3 coding DNA: TGTGCCAGCAGCTCGGCCCCGGGTTATTTAGAAGGCTACACCTTC. Translated, it gives CASSSAPGYLEGYTF. This chain links TRBV6-2 or TRBV6-3 with TRBJ1-2; D call uncertain. Trimming cost V 6 bases and J 8 bases, with 22 bases left between them. This CDR3 is built from 15 residues. The germline V gene has CDR1 MNHEY and CDR2 SVGEGT.

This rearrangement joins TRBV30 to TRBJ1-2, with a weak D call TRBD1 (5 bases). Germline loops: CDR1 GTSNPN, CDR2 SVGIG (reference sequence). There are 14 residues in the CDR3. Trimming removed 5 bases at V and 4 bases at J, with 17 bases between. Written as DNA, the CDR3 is TGTGCCTGGTTTAGGGATAGGGACTTCTATGGCTACACCTTC. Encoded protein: CAWFRDRDFYGYTF.

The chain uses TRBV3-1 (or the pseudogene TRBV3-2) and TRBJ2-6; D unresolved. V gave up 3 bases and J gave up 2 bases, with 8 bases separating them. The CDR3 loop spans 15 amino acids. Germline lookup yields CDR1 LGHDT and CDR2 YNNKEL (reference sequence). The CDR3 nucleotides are TGTGCCAGCAGCCACCTCGACACTGGGGCCAACGTCCTGACTTTC. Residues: CASSHLDTGANVLTF.

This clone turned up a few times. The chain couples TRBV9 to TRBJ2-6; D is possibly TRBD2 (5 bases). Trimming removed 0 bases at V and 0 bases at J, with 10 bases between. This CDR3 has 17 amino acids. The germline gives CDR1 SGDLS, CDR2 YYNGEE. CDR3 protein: CASSVESGTSGANVLTF. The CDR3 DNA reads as TGTGCCAGCAGCGTAGAGAGCGGAACCTCTGGGGCCAACGTCCTGACTTTC.

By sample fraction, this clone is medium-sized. The CDR3 DNA reads TGTGCCAGCCCTATAGCGGGGGGGCCGAAAGATACGCAGTATTTT. Protein: CASPIAGGPKDTQYF. V and J are TRBV3-1 (or the pseudogene TRBV3-2) and TRBJ2-3, with 11 bases aligning to TRBD2. The CDR3 is 15 amino acids. Germline-derived CDR1 and CDR2 are LGHDT and YNNKEL (reference sequence). V gave up 8 bases and J gave up 5 bases; unmatched junction bases: 9.

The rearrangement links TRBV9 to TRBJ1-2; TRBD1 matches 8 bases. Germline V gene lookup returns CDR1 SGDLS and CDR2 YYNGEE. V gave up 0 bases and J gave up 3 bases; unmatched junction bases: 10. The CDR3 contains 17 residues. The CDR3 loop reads CASSVASGGAWDYGYTF. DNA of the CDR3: TGTGCCAGCAGCGTAGCGTCAGGGGGCGCATGGGACTATGGCTACACCTTC.

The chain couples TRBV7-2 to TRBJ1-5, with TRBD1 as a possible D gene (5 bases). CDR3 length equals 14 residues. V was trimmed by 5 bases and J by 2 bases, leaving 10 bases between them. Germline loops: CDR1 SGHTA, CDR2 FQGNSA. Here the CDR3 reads CASSPRGGNQPQHF. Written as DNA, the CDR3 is TGTGCCAGCAGCCCCCGGGGGGGCAATCAGCCCCAGCATTTT.

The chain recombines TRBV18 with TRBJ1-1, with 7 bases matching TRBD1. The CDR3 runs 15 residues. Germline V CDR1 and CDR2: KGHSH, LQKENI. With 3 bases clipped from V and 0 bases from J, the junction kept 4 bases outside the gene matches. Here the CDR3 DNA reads TGTGCCAGCTCACCGGACAGGAATTTGAACACTGAAGCTTTCTTT. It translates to CASSPDRNLNTEAFF. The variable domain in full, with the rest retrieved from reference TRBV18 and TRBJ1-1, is NAGVMQNPRHLVRRRGQEARLRCSPMKGHSHVYWYRQLPEEGLKFMVYLQKENIIDESGMPKERFSAEFPKEGPSILRIQQVVRGDSAAYFCASSPDRNLNTEAFFGQGTRLTVV.

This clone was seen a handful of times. CDR3 in amino acids: CARSFTGSEQYV. As DNA, the CDR3 is TGTGCCAGAAGCTTTACAGGGTCGGAGCAGTACGTC. The chain is built from TRBV5-3 and TRBJ2-7; perhaps TRBD1 as D (6 bases). TRBV5-3 is classed as an ORF, of uncertain function. CDR3 length: 12 amino acids. The V end lost 2 bases, the J end lost 7 bases, and 10 bases lay between the germline ends.

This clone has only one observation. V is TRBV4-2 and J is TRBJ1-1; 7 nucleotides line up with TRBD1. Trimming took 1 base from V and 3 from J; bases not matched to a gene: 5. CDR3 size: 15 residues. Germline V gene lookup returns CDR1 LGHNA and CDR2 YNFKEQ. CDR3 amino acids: CASSQALDRDTEAFF. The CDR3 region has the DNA TGTGCCAGCAGCCAAGCCTTAGACAGGGACACTGAAGCTTTCTTT.

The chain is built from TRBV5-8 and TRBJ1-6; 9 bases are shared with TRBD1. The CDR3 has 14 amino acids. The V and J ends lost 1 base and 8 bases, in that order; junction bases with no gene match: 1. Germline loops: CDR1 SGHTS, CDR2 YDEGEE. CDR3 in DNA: TGTGCCAGCAGCTTGAGACAGGGGGATTCACCCCTCCACTTT. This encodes CASSLRQGDSPLHF.